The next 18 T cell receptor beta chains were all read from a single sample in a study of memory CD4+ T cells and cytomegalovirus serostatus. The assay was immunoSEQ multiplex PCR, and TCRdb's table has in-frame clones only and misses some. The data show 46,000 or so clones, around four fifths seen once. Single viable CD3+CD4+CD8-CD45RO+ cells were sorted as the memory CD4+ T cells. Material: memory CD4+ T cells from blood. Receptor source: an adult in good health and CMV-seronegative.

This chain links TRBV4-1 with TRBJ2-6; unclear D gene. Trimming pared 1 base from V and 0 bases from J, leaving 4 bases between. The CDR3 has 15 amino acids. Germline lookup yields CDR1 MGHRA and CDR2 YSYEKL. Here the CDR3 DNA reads TGCGCCAGCAGCCAAGGCAGCTCTGGGGCCAACGTCCTGACTTTC. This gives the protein CASSQGSSGANVLTF.

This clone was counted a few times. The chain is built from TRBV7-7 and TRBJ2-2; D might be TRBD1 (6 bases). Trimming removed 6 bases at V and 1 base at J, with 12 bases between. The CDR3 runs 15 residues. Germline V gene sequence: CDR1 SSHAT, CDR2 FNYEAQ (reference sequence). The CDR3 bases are TGTGCCAGCAGTCCGACAGGACTGAACACCGGGGAGCTGTTTTTT. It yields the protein CASSPTGLNTGELFF.

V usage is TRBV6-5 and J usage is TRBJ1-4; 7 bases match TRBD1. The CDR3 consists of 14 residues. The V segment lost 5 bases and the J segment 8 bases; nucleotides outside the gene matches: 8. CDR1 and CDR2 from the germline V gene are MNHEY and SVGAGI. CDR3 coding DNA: TGTGCCAGCAGTCCGGACAGGATGTGGGAAAAACTGTTTTTT. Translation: CASSPDRMWEKLFF.

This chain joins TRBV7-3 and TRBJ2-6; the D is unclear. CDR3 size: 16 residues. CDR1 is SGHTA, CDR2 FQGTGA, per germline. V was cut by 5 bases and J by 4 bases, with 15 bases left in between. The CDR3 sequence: CASSARPGTGANVLTF. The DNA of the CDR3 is TGTGCCAGCAGCGCCCGCCCGGGTACCGGGGCCAACGTCCTGACTTTC.

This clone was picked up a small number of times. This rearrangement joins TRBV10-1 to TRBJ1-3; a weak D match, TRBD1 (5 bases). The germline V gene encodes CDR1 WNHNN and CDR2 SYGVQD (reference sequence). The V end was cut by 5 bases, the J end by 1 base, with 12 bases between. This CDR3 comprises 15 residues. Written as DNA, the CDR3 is TGCGCCAGCAGTAATAGGACAAGATCTGGAAACACCATATATTTT. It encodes CASSNRTRSGNTIYF.

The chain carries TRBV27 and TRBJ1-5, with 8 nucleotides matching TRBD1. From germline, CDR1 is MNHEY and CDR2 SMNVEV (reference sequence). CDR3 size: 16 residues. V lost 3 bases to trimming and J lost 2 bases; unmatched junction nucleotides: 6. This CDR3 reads CASSLGPGGGNQPQHF. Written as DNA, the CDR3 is TGTGCCAGCAGTTTGGGCCCAGGGGGCGGCAATCAGCCCCAGCATTTT.

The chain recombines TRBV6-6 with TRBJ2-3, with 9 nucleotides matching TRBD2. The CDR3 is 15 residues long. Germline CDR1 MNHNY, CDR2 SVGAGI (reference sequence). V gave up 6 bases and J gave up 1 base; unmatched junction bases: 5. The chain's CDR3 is CASRPSGDRTDTQYF. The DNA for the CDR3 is TGTGCCAGCAGGCCTAGCGGGGACCGCACAGATACGCAGTATTTT.

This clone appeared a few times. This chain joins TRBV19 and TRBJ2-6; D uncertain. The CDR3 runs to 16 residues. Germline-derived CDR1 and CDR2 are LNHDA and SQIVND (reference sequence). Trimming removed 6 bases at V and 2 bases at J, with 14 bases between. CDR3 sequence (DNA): TGTGCCAGTAGCAATGTGGGGTACGCTGGGGCCAACGTCCTGACTTTC. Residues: CASSNVGYAGANVLTF. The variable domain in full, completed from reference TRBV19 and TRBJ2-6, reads DGGITQSPKYLFRKEGQNVTLSCEQNLNHDAMYWYRQDPGQGLRLIYYSQIVNDFQKGDIAEGYSVSREKKESFPLTVTSAQKNPTAFYLCASSNVGYAGANVLTFGAGSRLTVL.

Here the CDR3 reads CASSEPQGAVNQPQHF. The CDR3 DNA reads as TGTGCCAGCAGTGAGCCACAGGGGGCAGTCAATCAGCCCCAGCATTTT. The chain joins TRBV6-1 to TRBJ1-5, with 9 nucleotides matching TRBD1. V gave up 3 bases and J gave up 3 bases; unmatched junction bases: 6. The CDR3 is 16 amino acids. Germline loops: CDR1 MNHNS, CDR2 SASEGT.

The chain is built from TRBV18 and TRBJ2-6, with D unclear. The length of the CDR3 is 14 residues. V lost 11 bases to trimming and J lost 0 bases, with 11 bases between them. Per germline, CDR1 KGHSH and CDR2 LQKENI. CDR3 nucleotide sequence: TGTGCCTCCCCGATGACCTCTGGGGCCAACGTCCTGACTTTC. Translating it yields CASPMTSGANVLTF.

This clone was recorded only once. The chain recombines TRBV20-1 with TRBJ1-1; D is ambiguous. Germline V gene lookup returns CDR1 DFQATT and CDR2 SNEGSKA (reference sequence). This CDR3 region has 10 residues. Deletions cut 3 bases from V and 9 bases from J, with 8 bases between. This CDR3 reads CSASRAQAFF. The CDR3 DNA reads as TGCAGTGCTAGCAGAGCACAAGCTTTCTTT.

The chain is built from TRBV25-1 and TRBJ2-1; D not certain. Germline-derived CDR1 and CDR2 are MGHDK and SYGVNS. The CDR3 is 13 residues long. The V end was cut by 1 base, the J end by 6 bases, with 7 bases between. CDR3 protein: CASSESWSNEQFF. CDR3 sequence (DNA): TGTGCCAGCAGTGAATCATGGAGCAATGAGCAGTTCTTC. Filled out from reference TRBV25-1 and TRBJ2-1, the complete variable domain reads EADIYQTPRYLVIGTGKKITLECSQTMGHDKMYWYQQDPGMELHLIHYSYGVNSTEKGDLSSESTVSRIRTEHFPLTLESARPSHTSQYLCASSESWSNEQFFGPGTRLTVL.

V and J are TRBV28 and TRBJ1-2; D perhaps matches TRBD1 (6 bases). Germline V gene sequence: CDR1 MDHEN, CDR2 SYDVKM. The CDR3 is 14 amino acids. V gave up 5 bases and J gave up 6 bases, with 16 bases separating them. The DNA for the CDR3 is TGTGCCAGCAGTCCGCCCGGGCACAGGGATGGCTACACCTTC. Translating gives CASSPPGHRDGYTF.

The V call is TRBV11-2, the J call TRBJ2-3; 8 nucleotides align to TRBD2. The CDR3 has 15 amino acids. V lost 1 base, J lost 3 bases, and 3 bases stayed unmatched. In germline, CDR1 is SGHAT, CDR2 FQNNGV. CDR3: CASSLAGGRTDTQYF. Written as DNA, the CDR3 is TGTGCCAGCAGCTTAGCGGGGGGGAGGACAGATACGCAGTATTTT.

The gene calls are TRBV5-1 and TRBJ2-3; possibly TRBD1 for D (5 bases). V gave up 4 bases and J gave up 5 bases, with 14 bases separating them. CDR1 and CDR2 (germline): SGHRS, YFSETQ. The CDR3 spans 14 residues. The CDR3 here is CASSLGPQGDTQYF. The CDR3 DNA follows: TGCGCCAGCAGCCTGGGCCCTCAGGGAGATACGCAGTATTTT.

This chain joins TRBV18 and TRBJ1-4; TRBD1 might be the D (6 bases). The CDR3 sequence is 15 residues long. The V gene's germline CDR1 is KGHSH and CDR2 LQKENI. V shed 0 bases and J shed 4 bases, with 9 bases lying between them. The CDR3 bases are TGTGCCAGCTCACCACCGGAGGGGGTTAATGAAAAACTGTTTTTT. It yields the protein CASSPPEGVNEKLFF.

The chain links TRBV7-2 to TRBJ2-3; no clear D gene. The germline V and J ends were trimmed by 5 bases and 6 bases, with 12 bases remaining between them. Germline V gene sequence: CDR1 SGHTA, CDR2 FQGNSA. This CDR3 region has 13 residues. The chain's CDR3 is CASSPDRLDTQYF. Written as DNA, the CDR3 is TGTGCCAGCAGCCCGGACCGCTTGGATACGCAGTATTTT. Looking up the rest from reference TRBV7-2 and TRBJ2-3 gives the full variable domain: GAGVSQSPSNKVTEKGKDVELRCDPISGHTALYWYRQSLGQGLEFLIYFQGNSAPDKSGLPSDRFSAERTGGSVSTLTIQRTQQEDSAVYLCASSPDRLDTQYFGPGTRLTVL.

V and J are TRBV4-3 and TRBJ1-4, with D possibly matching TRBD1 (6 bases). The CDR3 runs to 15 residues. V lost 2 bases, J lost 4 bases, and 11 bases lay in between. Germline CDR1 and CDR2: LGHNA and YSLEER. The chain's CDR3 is CASSQQGSGNEKLFF. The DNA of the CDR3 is TGCGCCAGCAGCCAACAGGGGTCGGGTAATGAAAAACTGTTTTTT.